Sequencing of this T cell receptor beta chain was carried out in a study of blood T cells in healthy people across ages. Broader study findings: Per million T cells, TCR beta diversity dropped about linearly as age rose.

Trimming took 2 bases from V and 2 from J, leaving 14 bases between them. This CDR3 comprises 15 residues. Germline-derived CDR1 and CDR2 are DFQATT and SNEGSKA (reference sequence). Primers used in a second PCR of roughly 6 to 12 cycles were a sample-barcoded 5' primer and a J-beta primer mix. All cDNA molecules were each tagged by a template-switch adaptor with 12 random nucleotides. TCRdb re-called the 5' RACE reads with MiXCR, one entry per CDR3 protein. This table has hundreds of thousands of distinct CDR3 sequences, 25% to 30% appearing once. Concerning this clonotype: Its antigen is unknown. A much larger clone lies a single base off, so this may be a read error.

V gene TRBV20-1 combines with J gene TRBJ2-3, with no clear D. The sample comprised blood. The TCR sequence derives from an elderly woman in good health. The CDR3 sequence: CSARITVPHTDTQYF. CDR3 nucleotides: TGCAGTGCTAGAATCACAGTTCCCCACACAGATACGCAGTATTTT.